The clone carrying this T cell receptor (beta chain) appeared once. Its target is unknown. The sample comes from a study of T cell repertoires in cytomegalovirus infection. Whole-study context: Carrying CMV and the relevant HLA type showed in public TCR beta signatures. General study results and limits: The ex vivo response was dominated by HLA-C-restricted CMV-specific TCR beta clonotypes.

TCRdb re-called the reads with MiXCR, one entry per CDR3 protein. The sample carries about 830,000 distinct CDR3 sequences, 32% recorded once. Looked up from germline, CDR1 is MNHEY and CDR2 is SVGAGI. The CDR3 runs 16 residues. V was pared by 6 bases and J by 5 bases, with 19 bases between. This TCR came from a human donor in good health (CMV status not recorded). Some clones in this sample may be carry-over from other donors' samples. The sequences come from cultured CD8+ T cells from PBMCs, collected from culture after CMV antigen stimulation. The gene calls are TRBV6-5 and TRBJ2-2; perhaps D is TRBD1 or TRBD2 (6 bases each). The CDR3: CASRNLEGGQTGELFF. In DNA form, the CDR3 reads TGTGCCAGCAGGAATCTTGAAGGGGGGCAAACCGGGGAGCTGTTTTTT.